Listed here are 15 T cell receptor beta chains from one sample, sequenced in a study of T-cell memory formation after mild COVID-19 (dated by TCRdb to the early 2020s). Preparation of the library involved 5' RACE. TCRdb names Illumina NovaSeq 6000 as the instrument used. The public reads were quality trimmed at Q25 with fastp and then assembled into clones with MiXCR by TCRdb, keeping productive beta chains. Duplicate CDR3 protein sequences are folded into a single record with the most common DNA and genes. Within this sample are 250,000 to 300,000 distinct CDR3 sequences, with about 17% of them counted one time only. The top ten constitute roughly 23% of the sample. The sequencing input was PBMCs or a T cell subset sorted from them (not recorded which). The receptors were gathered from a man between 18 and 35 years old who had mild COVID-19 (a few samples of this study predate the infection). The sample titles of this study are shuffled in the database, so cell type and time point are left out; the donor was told from shared clones.

The table lists this clonotype with many counts. The chain is built from TRBV7-9 and TRBJ2-1; the match to TRBD2 covers 7 bases. The CDR3 is made up of 16 amino acids. Trimming at V came to 5 bases and at J to 0 bases, leaving 7 bases not matched to a gene. Germline CDR1 and CDR2: SEHNR and FQNEAQ (reference sequence). CDR3 DNA sequence: TGTGCCAGCAGCCCCGGGGGAGGGAGCTCCTACAATGAGCAGTTCTTC. This sequence encodes CASSPGGGSSYNEQFF.

The chain employs TRBV5-1 and TRBJ1-2; no reliable D call. Germline loops: CDR1 SGHRS, CDR2 YFSETQ. Trimming pared 0 bases from V and 4 bases from J, leaving 10 bases between. The CDR3 contains 14 residues. CDR3 in amino acids: CASSLDGSGYGYTF. The CDR3 DNA is TGCGCCAGCAGCTTGGACGGTTCGGGCTATGGCTACACCTTC. Full variable domain (missing parts from reference TRBV5-1 and TRBJ1-2): KAGVTQTPRYLIKTRGQQVTLSCSPISGHRSVSWYQQTPGQGLQFLFEYFSETQRNKGNFPGRFSGRQFSNSRSEMNVSTLELGDSALYLCASSLDGSGYGYTFGSGTRLTVV.

In this sample, this clonotype turned up a few times. CDR3 bases: TGCGCCAGCAGCTTGAAAGTTGGTTTGGGCTACACCTTC. It yields the protein CASSLKVGLGYTF. The rearrangement links TRBV5-1 to TRBJ1-2; no clear D gene. V was pared by 1 base and J by 8 bases, with 12 bases between. Germline V gene sequence: CDR1 SGHRS, CDR2 YFSETQ. The CDR3 spans 13 residues. Looking up the rest from reference TRBV5-1 and TRBJ1-2 gives the full variable domain: KAGVTQTPRYLIKTRGQQVTLSCSPISGHRSVSWYQQTPGQGLQFLFEYFSETQRNKGNFPGRFSGRQFSNSRSEMNVSTLELGDSALYLCASSLKVGLGYTFGSGTRLTVV.

This clonotype was seen ten or more times. The chain has TRBV12-3 or TRBV12-4 and TRBJ2-3; possibly TRBD1 or TRBD2 for D (5 bases each). The CDR3 runs 13 residues. The germline V and J ends were trimmed by 3 bases and 9 bases, with 13 bases remaining between them. CDR3 in amino acids: CASSFGPRDTQYF. Here the CDR3 DNA reads TGTGCCAGCAGTTTCGGCCCTCGGGACACGCAGTATTTT.

V and J are TRBV2 and TRBJ2-7, with D maybe TRBD1 (6 bases). Between the trimmed V and J ends, which lost 4 bases and 5 bases, there was a span of 30 bases. The CDR3 extends over 19 amino acids. The germline gives CDR1 SNHLY, CDR2 FYNNEI. Here the CDR3 DNA reads TGTGCCAGCAGTGTTGAATTTCAGGGGAAGGGGCCTACGGAGAACGAGCAGTACGTC. It specifies CASSVEFQGKGPTENEQYV.

The chain combines TRBV29-1 with TRBJ2-3; D ambiguous. Trimming took 3 bases from V and 1 from J, leaving 14 bases between them. The CDR3 is 15 residues long. Germline values: CDR1 SQVTM, CDR2 ANQGSEA. DNA of the CDR3: TGCAGCGTTGAGCCACCCCGACGTGGCACAGATACGCAGTATTTT. As protein: CSVEPPRRGTDTQYF.

J is TRBJ1-2 and V is TRBV4-1, with D maybe TRBD1 (5 bases). Germline values: CDR1 MGHRA, CDR2 YSYEKL. V was trimmed by 0 bases and J by 7 bases, leaving 15 bases between them. The CDR3 loop spans 15 amino acids. The CDR3 here is CASSQDPDRARGYTF. CDR3 DNA sequence: TGCGCCAGCAGCCAAGATCCTGACAGAGCTCGTGGCTACACCTTC.

The gene calls are TRBV20-1 and TRBJ1-5; TRBD1 is a possible D gene (6 bases). The CDR3 is made up of 15 amino acids. The V gene lost 6 bases and the J gene lost 0 bases, with 15 bases spanning the gap. CDR1 DFQATT and CDR2 SNEGSKA come from the germline V gene (reference sequence). CDR3 nucleotides: TGCAGTGCCTCGACAGGCGACTATAGCAATCAGCCCCAGCATTTT. It is translated as CSASTGDYSNQPQHF.

This clonotype was detected only a few times. The chain combines TRBV7-9 with TRBJ1-1; D is perhaps TRBD1 (5 bases). The CDR3 covers 11 residues. Trimming removed 0 bases from V and 10 bases from J, with 6 bases in between. Germline values: CDR1 SEHNR, CDR2 FQNEAQ (reference sequence). In DNA, the CDR3 is TGTGCCAGCAGCTTAGCCGGGGGAGCTTTCTTT. This gives the protein CASSLAGGAFF. The complete variable domain, with remaining parts taken from reference TRBV7-9 and TRBJ1-1, reads DTGVSQNPRHKITKRGQNVTFRCDPISEHNRLYWYRQTLGQGPEFLTYFQNEAQLEKSRLLSDRFSAERPKGSFSTLEIQRTEQGDSAMYLCASSLAGGAFFGQGTRLTVV.

This clonotype turned up a few times. The chain recombines TRBV7-8 with TRBJ2-3; 11 bases are shared with TRBD2. The CDR3 extends over 18 amino acids. Trimming took 4 bases from V and 3 from J; bases not matched to a gene: 12. CDR1 and CDR2 from the germline V gene are SGHVS and FQNEAQ. The CDR3 spells CASSSSGGSYTPTDTQYF. CDR3 DNA sequence: TGTGCCAGCAGCTCTAGCGGGGGGTCCTACACCCCAACAGATACGCAGTATTTT.

This clonotype showed up many times. The chain combines TRBV28 with TRBJ1-3; D is perhaps TRBD1 (6 bases). Germline CDR1 reads MDHEN; CDR2 reads SYDVKM. This CDR3 comprises 14 residues. V lost 8 bases, J lost 0 bases, and 11 bases lay in between. CDR3: CASRDTNSGNTIYF. The DNA of the CDR3 is TGTGCCAGCCGGGACACCAACTCTGGAAACACCATATATTTT. The full variable domain, with the rest looked up from reference TRBV28 and TRBJ1-3, is DVKVTQSSRYLVKRTGEKVFLECVQDMDHENMFWYRQDPGLGLRLIYFSYDVKMKEKGDIPEGYSVSREKKERFSLILESASTNQTSMYLCASRDTNSGNTIYFGEGSWLTVV.

In its sample, this clonotype was seen a few times. The chain combines TRBV7-2 with TRBJ2-5, with 8 positions matching TRBD2. The CDR3 runs 14 residues. V was clipped by 5 bases and J by 1 base; unmatched bases: 3. Germline CDR1 is SGHTA and CDR2 is FQGNSA. This CDR3 is CASSPGRVQETQYF. CDR3 sequence (DNA): TGTGCCAGCAGCCCCGGGAGGGTCCAAGAGACCCAGTACTTC.

This clonotype was observed many times. This rearrangement joins TRBV4-2 to TRBJ1-1, with D possibly being TRBD1 (6 bases). CDR3 length equals 16 residues. Germline V gene lookup returns CDR1 LGHNA and CDR2 YNFKEQ. Trimming left V 1 base short and J 1 base short, with 13 bases between. The CDR3 sequence is CASSQALQGSNTEAFF. The CDR3 DNA is TGTGCCAGCAGCCAAGCCTTACAGGGATCGAACACTGAAGCTTTCTTT.

This clonotype was observed a handful of times. This CDR3 is CASSQEFLAGELFF. Written as DNA, the CDR3 is TGTGCCAGCAGCCAAGAGTTCCTAGCCGGGGAGCTGTTTTTT. This chain joins TRBV3-1 and TRBJ2-2; D gene unclear. The CDR3 contains 14 residues. Looked up from germline, CDR1 is LGHDT and CDR2 is YNNKEL (reference sequence). V lost 0 bases, J lost 6 bases, and 8 bases lay in between. Complete variable domain (other parts from reference TRBV3-1 and TRBJ2-2): DTAVSQTPKYLVTQMGNDKSIKCEQNLGHDTMYWYKQDSKKFLKIMFSYNNKELIINETVPNRFSPKSPDKAHLNLHINSLELGDSAVYFCASSQEFLAGELFFGEGSRLTVL.

The chain links TRBV20-1 to TRBJ1-3; D is unresolved. CDR3 length equals 12 residues. V was trimmed by 4 bases and J by 1 base, leaving 5 bases between them. The V gene's germline CDR1 is DFQATT and CDR2 SNEGSKA (reference sequence). CDR3 protein: CSAKGSGNTIYF. The CDR3 nucleotides are TGCAGTGCTAAGGGTTCTGGAAACACCATATATTTT.